This T cell receptor (beta chain) was documented in a study of blood T cell repertoires in COVID-19. Study context: There were acute and convalescent COVID-19 samples, and they came from the United States, Italy and Spain. In each case, the material was cDNA or gDNA derived from T cells, B-cell-depleted T cells, or PBMCs.

Methods used by the authors: For nucleated cells, counts were estimated from reference gene primer amplification. Only in-frame clones appear in the TCRdb table, and some are missing; sequencing was by immunoSEQ multiplex PCR. That table furnishes V, J and clone size, whereas the DNA furnished D and trimming. Here the sample spans around 200,000 clones, around nine tenths being singletons. V lost 4 bases and J 4 bases, leaving 8 bases between the germline ends. This CDR3 spans 13 amino acids. Germline values: CDR1 SNHLY, CDR2 FYNNEI. This TCR was sampled from a man younger than 35 with active or convalescent COVID-19. The gene calls are TRBV2 and TRBJ1-5, with no clear D. The material sequenced was peripheral blood. CDR3 sequence: CASSGEGNQPQHF. The CDR3 region has the DNA TGTGCCAGCAGTGGGGAGGGTAATCAGCCCCAGCATTTT.